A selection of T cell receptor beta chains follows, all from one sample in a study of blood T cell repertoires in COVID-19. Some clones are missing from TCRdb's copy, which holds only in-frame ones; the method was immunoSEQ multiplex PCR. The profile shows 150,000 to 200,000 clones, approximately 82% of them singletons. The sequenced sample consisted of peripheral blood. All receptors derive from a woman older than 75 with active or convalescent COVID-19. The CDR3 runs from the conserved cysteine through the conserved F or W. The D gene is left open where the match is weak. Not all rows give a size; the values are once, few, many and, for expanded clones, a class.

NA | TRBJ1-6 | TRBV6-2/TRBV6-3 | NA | TGTGCCAGCAGTCCAACAGGTCATAGGAGCTCCTATAATTCACCCCTCCACTTT | CASSPTGHRSSYNSPLHF
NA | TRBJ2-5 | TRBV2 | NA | TGTGCCAGCAGAGAGGGACAAGAGACCCAGTACTTC | CASREGQETQYF
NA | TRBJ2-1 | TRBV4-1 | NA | TGCGCCAGCAGCCAAGAAGATTGGCTAGCTGTTCCTAGCTCCTACAATGAGCAGTTCTTC | CASSQEDWLAVPSSYNEQFF
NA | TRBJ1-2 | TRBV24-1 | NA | TGTGCCACCAGTGATTACAGGGATGGCTACACCTTC | CATSDYRDGYTF
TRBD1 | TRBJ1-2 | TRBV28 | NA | TGTGCCAGCAGTTTCTGGACAGGGGGCTATGGCTACACCTTC | CASSFWTGGYGYTF
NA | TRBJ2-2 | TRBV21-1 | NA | TGTGCCAGCAGCAAAGCGTCCGGACTACTACTTCACCGGGAGCTGTTTTTT | CASSKASGLLLHRELFF
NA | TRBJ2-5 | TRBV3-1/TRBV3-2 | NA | TGTGCCAGCAGCCTAAGACAGTTAGAGACCCAGTACTTC | CASSLRQLETQYF
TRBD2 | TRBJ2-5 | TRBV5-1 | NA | TGCGCCAGCAGCACCGGGACTAGCGGGAGAAATCAAGAGACCCAGTACTTC | CASSTGTSGRNQETQYF
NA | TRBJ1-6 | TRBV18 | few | TGTGCCAGCTCACTCTCCGGGTCCCAAAATTCACCCCTCCACTTT | CASSLSGSQNSPLHF
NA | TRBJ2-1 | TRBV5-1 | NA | TGCGCCAGCAGCTGGGGACTCGACTACAATGAGCAGTTCTTC | CASSWGLDYNEQFF
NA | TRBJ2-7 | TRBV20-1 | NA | TGCAGTGCTAGTCGGAGCTACGAGCAGTACTTC | CSASRSYEQYF
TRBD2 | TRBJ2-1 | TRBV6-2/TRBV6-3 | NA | TGTGCCAGCAGTTGGGGGGGTGAGCAGTTCTTC | CASSWGGEQFF
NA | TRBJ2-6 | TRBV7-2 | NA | TGTGCCAGCAGCTTGGAGGGGGCTGGTGGGGCCAACGTCCTGACTTTC | CASSLEGAGGANVLTF
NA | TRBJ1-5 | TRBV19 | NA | TGTGCCAGTAGGGAGAAAGTACAGGGCGGAGGACAGCCCCAGCATTTT | CASREKVQGGGQPQHF
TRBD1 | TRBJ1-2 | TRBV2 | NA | TGTGCCAGCAGTGCGACAGGGGGCAGTGGCTACACCTTC | CASSATGGSGYTF
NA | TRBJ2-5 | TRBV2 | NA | TGTGCCAGCAGTGGCAGAACACAAGAGACCCAGTACTTC | CASSGRTQETQYF
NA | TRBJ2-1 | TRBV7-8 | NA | TGTGCCAGCAGCTTTAGTGTGCGGGCCTACAATGAGCAGTTCTTC | CASSFSVRAYNEQFF
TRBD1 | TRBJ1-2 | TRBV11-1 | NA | TGTGCCAGCAGCGCTGACAGGGACGGGAATGGCTACACCTTC | CASSADRDGNGYTF
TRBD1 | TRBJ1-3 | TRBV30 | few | TGTGCCTGCTCGGACAGGAGATCTGGAAACACCATATATTTT | CACSDRRSGNTIYF
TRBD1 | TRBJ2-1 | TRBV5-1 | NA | TGCGCCAGCAGCCCGCGTGCCACAGGGGGGTCCTATGAGCAGTTCTTC | CASSPRATGGSYEQFF